This T cell receptor (beta chain) was obtained from a study of cytomegalovirus exposure and HLA in healthy donors. As for the study in general: It was reported in a later analysis that the roughly 120 validation repertoires used the same platform as the roughly 670 first-cohort repertoires.

Separation from the roughly 670-subject first cohort characterized the 120-subject validation cohort, to which the donors belonged. The CDR3 is made up of 17 amino acids. Germline V gene data show CDR1 as LNHNV and CDR2 as YYDKDF (reference sequence). V was clipped by 0 bases and J by 0 bases, with 13 bases between them. Points from the study as a whole: Among TCR sequences, most were rare, though some public TCRs appeared in many donors. It was found in a later analysis that first-cohort TCR clusters tended to co-occur in the 100 to 150 validation repertoires.

As regards this clone: Its specificity is not known.

Some clones are missing from TCRdb's copy, which holds only in-frame ones; the method was immunoSEQ multiplex PCR. The sample lists 60,000 to 65,000 clones, less than 96% occurring once. This TCR came from a woman younger than 30 in good health and CMV-seronegative. The gene calls are TRBV15 and TRBJ2-3, with a weak D call TRBD2 (6 bases). Input material: PBMCs. The chain's CDR3 is CATSRDRGSTSTDTQYF. CDR3 in DNA: TGTGCCACCAGCAGAGATCGGGGGTCAACTAGCACAGATACGCAGTATTTT.